The 29 T cell receptor beta chains below were found in one sample sequenced in a study of low-dose radiotherapy and immunotherapy resistance in tumors. Alpha- and beta-chain coverage of first-strand cDNA came from TRAV- and TRBV-specific primers. The authors ran about 20 PCR cycles to amplify TCRs with a constant-region primer and V-primer adapter. MiXCR was run by TCRdb on the reads, yielding one entry per CDR3 protein. The data contain roughly 8,000 distinct CDR3 sequences, about 61% of them singletons. These receptors were taken from a human donor with advanced metastatic prostate, ovarian, gallbladder or colorectal cancer (not recorded which). This table probably holds off-target reads from a library built for another chain.

The sample holds a few counts of this clonotype. The chain combines TRBV28 with TRBJ1-1; TRBD1 matches at 7 bases. This CDR3 is built from 14 residues. Trimming took 6 bases from V and 1 from J; bases not matched to a gene: 5. The germline gives CDR1 MDHEN, CDR2 SYDVKM. The CDR3 bases are TGTGCCAGCAGCTTACAGGGGTGGAACACTGAAGCTTTCTTT. Protein product: CASSLQGWNTEAFF.

This chain connects TRBV28 to TRBJ2-5, with 7 bases fitting TRBD2. Germline CDR1 MDHEN, CDR2 SYDVKM. After removal of 3 bases from V and 3 bases from J, the junction contained 10 bases not matched to a gene. The CDR3 consists of 16 residues. The CDR3 here is CASSFRPGGVEETQYF. The CDR3 nucleotides are TGTGCCAGCAGTTTTCGCCCTGGGGGGGTAGAAGAGACCCAGTACTTC.

The rearrangement joins TRBV18 to TRBJ1-2; D is uncertain. The germline gives CDR1 KGHSH, CDR2 LQKENI. The ends were cut back, 4 bases at V and 5 bases at J, with 17 bases in the middle. The CDR3 runs 15 residues. CDR3 in amino acids: CASSQTAGTEYGYTF. CDR3 nucleotides: TGTGCCAGCTCACAGACGGCGGGAACGGAATATGGCTACACCTTC.

This chain links TRBV19 with TRBJ1-5, with TRBD1 matching over 9 bases. The length of the CDR3 is 16 residues. Unmatched junction bases numbered 12, after V lost 6 bases and J lost 6 bases. Germline V gene data show CDR1 as LNHDA and CDR2 as SQIVND (reference sequence). CDR3: CASRPPRGTGTQPQHF. The CDR3 DNA sequence: TGTGCCAGTAGACCACCTCGTGGGACAGGGACTCAGCCCCAGCATTTT.

Details on this clonotype: Being one base from a much bigger clone, this may be a read error. The genes are TRBV6-2 or TRBV6-3 and TRBJ2-1, with 13 nucleotides matching TRBD2. V lost 10 bases to trimming and J lost 6 bases; unmatched junction nucleotides: 6. CDR3 length: 14 amino acids. Germline CDR1 reads MNHEY; CDR2 reads SVGEGT. The CDR3 nucleotides read TGTGCCAACAGGAGACTAGCGGGAGGCAATGAGCAGTTCTTC. This encodes CANRRLAGGNEQFF.

The chain couples TRBV12-3 or TRBV12-4 to TRBJ2-7; D tentatively reads TRBD1 or TRBD2 (6 bases each). The length of the CDR3 is 13 residues. Trimming removed 3 bases from V and 5 bases from J, with 11 bases in between. CDR3 in amino acids: CASSFRGANEQYF. DNA for the CDR3: TGTGCCAGCAGTTTTAGGGGGGCGAACGAGCAGTACTTC.

In DNA, the CDR3 is TGCGCCAGCAGCCATGGACAGGGGCCGGGTTACGAGCAGTACTTC. Translating gives CASSHGQGPGYEQYF. This chain links TRBV4-1 with TRBJ2-7, with TRBD1 identical over 9 bases. Germline CDR1 reads MGHRA; CDR2 reads YSYEKL. The CDR3 totals 15 residues. The ends lost 3 bases at V and 4 bases at J; junction bases unmatched: 7.

The chain joins TRBV7-2 to TRBJ2-5; D possibly corresponds to TRBD2 (6 bases). The V and J ends lost 0 bases and 7 bases respectively, with 15 bases between them. CDR1 and CDR2 from the germline V gene are SGHTA and FQGNSA. The CDR3 consists of 15 residues. The CDR3 DNA reads TGTGCCAGCAGCTTAGCGCTCGGGAGTGAGGGGACCCAGTACTTC. Translation: CASSLALGSEGTQYF.

V usage is TRBV6-5 and J usage is TRBJ1-1, with D unclear. V lost 4 bases to trimming and J lost 6 bases, with 15 bases between them. This CDR3 contains 14 residues. Germline assignment: CDR1 MNHEY and CDR2 SVGAGI. DNA of the CDR3: TGTGCCAGCAGTTGCTCGAGGTCCTTGCCTGAAGCTTTCTTT. It encodes CASSCSRSLPEAFF.

A few counts support this clonotype. The chain has TRBV3-1 and TRBJ1-2; D uncertain. Germline CDR1 LGHDT, CDR2 YNNKEL (reference sequence). The CDR3 spans 13 residues. The V gene lost 7 bases and the J gene lost 2 bases, with 11 bases spanning the gap. For the CDR3, the DNA is TGTGCCAGCACTACCGGACGGAACTATGGCTACACCTTC. This gives the protein CASTTGRNYGYTF.

The V and J genes are TRBV5-6 and TRBJ2-3; TRBD1 is a possible D gene (5 bases). This CDR3 contains 15 residues. Germline lookup yields CDR1 SGHDT and CDR2 YYEEEE. Trimming took off 0 bases at V and 1 base at J, with 9 bases between the two ends. The CDR3 nucleotides read TGTGCCAGCAGCTTGGTAGGCAGGGGCACAGATACGCAGTATTTT. Translated: CASSLVGRGTDTQYF.

The chain recombines TRBV28 with TRBJ2-7; unclear D gene. This CDR3 has 14 residues. From germline, CDR1 is MDHEN and CDR2 SYDVKM. The V end lost 2 bases, the J end lost 6 bases, and 14 bases lay between the germline ends. As DNA, the CDR3 is TGTGCCAGCAGTTTAGAACAAAACTTGGGCGAGCAGTACTTC. This translates into CASSLEQNLGEQYF. Variable domain in full (rest from reference TRBV28 and TRBJ2-7): DVKVTQSSRYLVKRTGEKVFLECVQDMDHENMFWYRQDPGLGLRLIYFSYDVKMKEKGDIPEGYSVSREKKERFSLILESASTNQTSMYLCASSLEQNLGEQYFGPGTRLTVT.

The rearrangement joins TRBV24-1 to TRBJ2-7, with 12 bases lining up with TRBD1. V lost 4 bases, J lost 6 bases, and 6 bases stayed unmatched. The CDR3 has 15 residues. Germline CDR1 and CDR2: KGHDR and SFDVKD. This CDR3 is CATSEAGTGGGEQYF. The CDR3, as DNA: TGTGCCACCAGTGAGGCCGGGACAGGGGGCGGCGAGCAGTACTTC.

The chain employs TRBV28 and TRBJ2-3, with 11 bases identical to TRBD2. Germline values: CDR1 MDHEN, CDR2 SYDVKM. V lost 6 bases and J lost 4; bases outside the gene matches: 18. The CDR3 length is 19 residues. In DNA, the CDR3 is TGTGCCAGCAGCCCCAATCTAGCGGGGGGTAGGTTCAGTTCAGATACGCAGTATTTT. This gives the protein CASSPNLAGGRFSSDTQYF.

This clonotype was seen only once. The chain uses TRBV6-5 and TRBJ2-5; D might be TRBD1 (5 bases). V shed 2 bases and J shed 5 bases, with 12 bases lying between them. The CDR3 sequence is 14 residues long. CDR1 is MNHEY, CDR2 SVGAGI, per germline. The CDR3 coding sequence is TGTGCCAGCAGTTACGACGCAGGGTTGGAGACCCAGTACTTC. Its translation: CASSYDAGLETQYF.

This clonotype turned up a few times. This chain connects TRBV29-1 to TRBJ2-1; D is perhaps TRBD1 (5 bases). Germline V gene data show CDR1 as SQVTM and CDR2 as ANQGSEA. V was cut by 7 bases and J by 2 bases, with 6 bases left in between. This CDR3 is built from 11 residues. The CDR3 sequence: CSAGPYNEQFF. The CDR3 coding sequence is TGCAGCGCAGGGCCCTACAATGAGCAGTTCTTC.

The chain joins TRBV3-1 to TRBJ1-1; D may be TRBD1 (5 bases). CDR1 is LGHDT, CDR2 YNNKEL, per germline (reference sequence). Trimming stripped 2 bases from V and 0 bases from J, with 7 bases between. CDR3 length: 14 residues. Written as DNA, the CDR3 is TGTGCCAGCAGCCAATGGGGGATGAACACTGAAGCTTTCTTT. Residues: CASSQWGMNTEAFF.

The V and J genes are TRBV6-2 or TRBV6-3 and TRBJ2-5, with 8 bases that match TRBD2. The germline gives CDR1 MNHEY, CDR2 SVGEGT. V was pared by 0 bases and J by 1 base, with 7 bases of the junction left unmatched. CDR3 length: 17 amino acids. CDR3 residues: CASSYSVQRGSQETQYF. CDR3 bases: TGTGCCAGCAGTTACTCGGTTCAGCGGGGGAGCCAAGAGACCCAGTACTTC.

Here the CDR3 reads CASSPPRGGQETQYF. The CDR3 nucleotides read TGTGCCAGCAGCCCCCCGAGGGGAGGGCAAGAGACCCAGTACTTC. The V and J genes are TRBV12-3 or TRBV12-4 and TRBJ2-5, with 7 positions matching TRBD2. The CDR3 extends over 15 amino acids. The J segment lost 2 bases and the V segment lost 6 bases, leaving 9 bases of the junction unmatched.

This clonotype was detected a few times. The DNA of the CDR3 is TGTGCCAGCAGTTACGGGCCAAGGGGAGGTGAGCAGTTCTTC. As protein: CASSYGPRGGEQFF. The J gene is TRBJ2-1, the V gene TRBV6-2 or TRBV6-3; tentative D call: TRBD2 (6 bases). The length of the CDR3 is 14 residues. Germline lookup yields CDR1 MNHEY and CDR2 SVGEGT. V dropped 2 bases and J dropped 9 bases, with 14 bases sitting between them.

CDR3 sequence reads: CSAPGGPYNEQFF. DNA of the CDR3: TGCAGTGCCCCGGGGGGGCCCTACAATGAGCAGTTCTTC. The rearrangement joins TRBV20-1 to TRBJ2-1, with 8 nucleotides matching TRBD2. With V trimmed by 6 bases and J by 2 bases, 3 bases remained unmatched. From germline, CDR1 is DFQATT and CDR2 SNEGSKA (reference sequence). The CDR3 consists of 13 residues.

The rearrangement uses TRBV6-2 or TRBV6-3 and TRBJ1-2; 9 nucleotides match TRBD1. Unmatched junction bases numbered 4, after V lost 5 bases and J lost 6 bases. Germline values: CDR1 MNHEY, CDR2 SVGEGT. This CDR3 has 13 amino acids. CDR3 sequence (DNA): TGTGCCAGCAGTCGGGACAGGGACGATGGCTACACCTTC. Its protein product is CASSRDRDDGYTF.

The V gene is TRBV6-1, the J gene TRBJ1-5; D ambiguous. There are 19 residues in the CDR3. Germline lookup yields CDR1 MNHNS and CDR2 SASEGT. The V end lost 5 bases, the J end lost 0 bases, and 23 bases lay between the germline ends. CDR3 loop: CASSYSIGNSQYSNQPQHF. In DNA form, the CDR3 reads TGTGCCAGCAGTTACTCGATAGGGAACAGCCAATATAGCAATCAGCCCCAGCATTTT.

The V call is TRBV7-2, the J call TRBJ2-5; the D gene is possibly TRBD1 (5 bases). This CDR3 comprises 14 residues. Looked up from germline, CDR1 is SGHTA and CDR2 is FQGNSA. Trimming stripped 3 bases from V and 1 base from J, with 9 bases between. The CDR3, as DNA: TGTGCCAGCAGCTTTCGACAGCTCCAAGAGACCCAGTACTTC. Translated: CASSFRQLQETQYF.

The CDR3 coding sequence is TGTGCCAGCTTGAAGGTAGCGGGAGACGAGCAGTACTTC. The encoded protein is CASLKVAGDEQYF. The chain is built from TRBV2 and TRBJ2-7; TRBD2 matches 9 bases. V was pared by 8 bases and J by 5 bases, with 7 bases of the junction left unmatched. The length of the CDR3 is 13 residues. Germline V CDR1 and CDR2: SNHLY, FYNNEI.

The table lists this clonotype with a few counts. CDR3 region: CASSLGGNGGGSPLHF. CDR3 in DNA: TGTGCCAGCAGCTTAGGGGGGAATGGGGGAGGATCACCCCTCCACTTT. The V call is TRBV7-8, the J call TRBJ1-6, with TRBD1 as a possible D gene (5 bases). V was clipped by 1 base and J by 10 bases, with 17 bases between them. The CDR3 is 16 residues long. Germline V CDR1 and CDR2: SGHVS, FQNEAQ.

The V call is TRBV7-9, the J call TRBJ1-2; 8 nucleotides match TRBD1. The J segment lost 5 bases and the V segment lost 3 bases, leaving 8 bases of the junction unmatched. Germline CDR1 SEHNR, CDR2 FQNEAQ (reference sequence). The CDR3 spans 15 residues. CDR3 coding DNA: TGTGCCAGCAGCTTGGGACAGGCCGCATTTTATGGCTACACCTTC. It translates to CASSLGQAAFYGYTF.

The gene calls are TRBV10-3 and TRBJ2-1; D assignment may be TRBD1 or TRBD2 (5 bases each). Germline V gives CDR1 ENHRY, CDR2 SYGVKD. The CDR3 has 13 amino acids. The V gene lost 2 bases and the J gene lost 6 bases, with 8 bases spanning the gap. The chain's CDR3 is CAISERGTNEQFF. In nucleotides, the CDR3 is TGTGCCATCAGTGAGCGGGGCACCAATGAGCAGTTCTTC.

This chain links TRBV5-4 with TRBJ2-7; 8 bases align to TRBD2. The CDR3 is made up of 15 amino acids. Per the germline V gene, CDR1 is SGHNT and CDR2 is YYREEE (reference sequence). The J segment lost 4 bases and the V segment lost 4 bases, leaving 10 bases of the junction unmatched. The CDR3 nucleotides read TGTGCCAGCAGCCCGACAGCGGGAGAGAGTTACGAGCAGTACTTC. Translating gives CASSPTAGESYEQYF. The entire variable domain, with the rest obtained from reference TRBV5-4 and TRBJ2-7, is as follows: ETGVTQSPTHLIKTRGQQVTLRCSSQSGHNTVSWYQQALGQGPQFIFQYYREEENGRGNFPPRFSGLQFPNYSSELNVNALELDDSALYLCASSPTAGESYEQYFGPGTRLTVT.